A single sample gave rise to the 13 T cell receptor beta chains below, sequenced in a study of shared T cell receptors in the human thymus. Sequencing was performed with immunoSEQ multiplex PCR; in TCRdb, only in-frame clones are kept and a portion is missing. The data show about 610,000 clones, roughly 90% seen once. These data also formed part of another study, on human thymus T cells.

Sequenced input: thymocytes. All receptors come from a boy under two years old with a congenital heart defect.

V and J are TRBV10-3 and TRBJ1-1; D remains unclear. Germline CDR1 reads ENHRY; CDR2 reads SYGVKD. Between the trimmed V and J ends, which lost 6 bases and 4 bases, there was a span of 21 bases. CDR3 length: 16 amino acids. As DNA, the CDR3 is TGTGCCATCAGCTACTCGGGCCTCGGGGAAGGCACTGAAGCTTTCTTT. It codes for CAISYSGLGEGTEAFF.

The chain links TRBV27 to TRBJ1-3, with D unresolved. The CDR3 is 18 residues long. Trimming took 5 bases from V and 0 from J, leaving 20 bases between them. Germline-derived CDR1 and CDR2 are MNHEY and SMNVEV (reference sequence). CDR3 protein: CASSPTWRAKGSGNTIYF. The CDR3 region has the DNA TGTGCCAGCAGTCCAACGTGGAGGGCGAAGGGCTCTGGAAACACCATATATTTT.

V is TRBV30 and J is TRBJ2-7; D perhaps matches TRBD2 (6 bases). Per the germline V gene, CDR1 is GTSNPN and CDR2 is SVGIG (reference sequence). The CDR3 covers 14 residues. Deletions cut 0 bases from V and 2 bases from J, with 11 bases between. The CDR3 loop reads CAWSVRDSTYEQYF. DNA for the CDR3: TGTGCCTGGAGTGTCCGGGACTCTACCTACGAGCAGTACTTC.

This chain connects TRBV7-2 to TRBJ1-4; 8 bases line up with TRBD1. The V gene end was trimmed by 3 bases and the J gene end by 0 bases; junction bases not matched to a gene: 6. The CDR3 is 17 residues long. Germline V lookup: CDR1 SGHTA, CDR2 FQGNSA. CDR3 nucleotide sequence: TGTGCCAGCAGCTTGGGACAGGCCCCTGCAACTAATGAAAAACTGTTTTTT. Amino acid sequence: CASSLGQAPATNEKLFF.

The V gene is TRBV27, the J gene TRBJ2-3; D is unclear. The V gene's germline CDR1 is MNHEY and CDR2 SMNVEV (reference sequence). V was clipped by 0 bases and J by 4 bases, with 11 bases between them. This CDR3 region has 15 residues. The CDR3 sequence is CASSLSEAAPDTQYF. The CDR3 bases are TGTGCCAGCAGTTTATCCGAGGCCGCACCAGATACGCAGTATTTT.

The rearrangement links TRBV5-1 to TRBJ2-7; TRBD1 matches 8 bases. V lost 0 bases to trimming and J lost 2 bases; unmatched junction nucleotides: 4. The germline CDR1 and CDR2 sequences are SGHRS and YFSETQ. The CDR3 has 15 amino acids. For the CDR3, the DNA is TGCGCCAGCAGCTTGGGTACCAGGGGGCCCTACGAGCAGTACTTC. Translation: CASSLGTRGPYEQYF.

The chain has TRBV18 and TRBJ2-2, with 7 bases identical to TRBD2. CDR3 length: 19 residues. CDR1 KGHSH and CDR2 LQKENI come from the germline V gene. The V segment lost 3 bases and the J segment 5 bases; nucleotides outside the gene matches: 18. The CDR3 region has the DNA TGTGCCAGCTCACCTATCGGGAGGTCGGGAGTTCGTTCGACCGGGGAGCTGTTTTTT. This codes for CASSPIGRSGVRSTGELFF.

The rearrangement links TRBV7-3 to TRBJ1-1; D unclear. The CDR3 totals 15 residues. Deletions cut 5 bases from V and 4 bases from J, with 17 bases between. Germline CDR1 is SGHTA and CDR2 is FQGTGA. The CDR3 DNA is TGTGCCAGCAGCCAATGGCCGGGGAAAGGCACTGAAGCTTTCTTT. As protein: CASSQWPGKGTEAFF.

The J gene is TRBJ1-4, the V gene TRBV30; TRBD1 aligns across 7 bases. Germline lookup yields CDR1 GTSNPN and CDR2 SVGIG (reference sequence). V lost 5 bases and J lost 3; bases outside the gene matches: 6. This CDR3 is 14 amino acids long. CDR3 amino acids: CAWFRQGPNEKLFF. CDR3 nucleotide sequence: TGTGCCTGGTTCCGACAGGGCCCTAATGAAAAACTGTTTTTT.

The J gene is TRBJ2-1, the V gene TRBV4-3, with 13 bases matching TRBD2. Trimming at V came to 4 bases and at J to 8 bases, leaving 11 bases not matched to a gene. CDR1 and CDR2 (germline): LGHNA, YSLEER. The CDR3 length is 17 residues. The CDR3 region is CASSPHTSGRAFYEQFF. CDR3 nucleotides: TGCGCCAGCAGCCCCCATACTAGCGGGAGGGCCTTTTATGAGCAGTTCTTC.

The chain is built from TRBV7-4 and TRBJ1-2; weak D call: TRBD1 (5 bases). The CDR3 consists of 17 residues. Germline-derived CDR1 and CDR2 are SGHVT and SQSDAQ. V lost 1 base, J lost 4 bases, and 19 bases lay in between. The CDR3 region has the DNA TGTGCCAGCAGCTTAGTGCCAGCCCCGGACAAGTTCTATGGCTACACCTTC. Translated: CASSLVPAPDKFYGYTF.

The chain has TRBV9 and TRBJ2-3; 7 nucleotides agree with TRBD1. The J segment lost 5 bases and the V segment lost 4 bases, leaving 13 bases of the junction unmatched. CDR3 size: 16 residues. Germline loops: CDR1 SGDLS, CDR2 YYNGEE. In DNA, the CDR3 is TGTGCCAGCAGCCCACACAGGGGTGGGGTTGGAGATACGCAGTATTTT. It translates to CASSPHRGGVGDTQYF.

V gene TRBV9 combines with J gene TRBJ2-6; 7 bases match TRBD1. CDR1 and CDR2 (germline): SGDLS, YYNGEE. The CDR3 is 17 amino acids. V lost 0 bases, J lost 2 bases, and 5 bases stayed unmatched. The CDR3 nucleotides read TGTGCCAGCAGCGTAGGGACAGGTTCCCCTGGGGCCAACGTCCTGACTTTC. This translates into CASSVGTGSPGANVLTF.